The 20 T cell receptor beta chains below all came from one sample that was sequenced in a study of blood T cells in healthy people across ages (dated by TCRdb to the mid-2010s). Library prep was done by 5' RACE. The reads were generated on an Illumina HiSeq 2500. A second PCR of roughly 7 to 11 cycles was run with a J-beta primer mix and a sample-barcoded 5' primer. The raw public reads went through TCRdb reprocessing: fastp at Q25, MiXCR clone calling, in-frame beta chains kept. Rows matching on CDR3 protein sequence are summarized as one entry with the most common DNA and genes. This sample lists hundreds of thousands of distinct CDR3 sequences; 35% to 45% were detected once. Roughly 20% of the sample goes to the ten largest clones. Sequences were obtained from blood. These receptors were taken from a woman aged 60-70 years in good health.

In its sample, this clonotype was seen many times. This CDR3 is CASSLNRGGRDEQFF. For the CDR3, the DNA is TGCGCCAGCAGCTTGAACCGGGGGGGCAGGGATGAGCAGTTCTTC. The genes are TRBV5-1 and TRBJ2-1; 8 bases agree with TRBD2. The junction had 8 bases not matched to a gene; V was cut back by 1 base and J by 8 bases. In germline, CDR1 is SGHRS, CDR2 YFSETQ. The CDR3 length is 15 residues.

The V and J genes are TRBV7-9 and TRBJ1-5; D uncertain. CDR1 and CDR2 (germline): SEHNR, FQNEAQ (reference sequence). V dropped 4 bases and J dropped 0 bases, with 7 bases sitting between them. This CDR3 is 14 amino acids long. CDR3: CASSSLTSNQPQHF. The DNA for the CDR3 is TGTGCCAGCAGCTCCTTGACTAGCAATCAGCCCCAGCATTTT.

A remark on this clonotype: A much larger clone lies one base from this, so it may be a read error. The chain employs TRBV10-3 and TRBJ2-1; D may be TRBD1 or TRBD2 (5 bases each). The CDR3 has 13 amino acids. The germline V and J ends were trimmed by 8 bases and 6 bases, with 14 bases remaining between them. Per germline, CDR1 ENHRY and CDR2 SYGVKD. The CDR3 sequence: CAIGPGTSNEQFF. DNA of the CDR3: TGTGCCATCGGCCCTGGGACGTCCAATGAGCAGTTCTTC.

This clonotype was recorded a few times. This sequence joins TRBV7-6 and TRBJ2-7; tentatively, D is TRBD1 (6 bases). Trimming stripped 5 bases from V and 3 bases from J, with 20 bases between. This CDR3 has 16 residues. The germline gives CDR1 SGHVS, CDR2 FNYEAQ. The CDR3 sequence: CASSRTAGDEGYEQYF. The DNA for the CDR3 is TGTGCCAGCAGCCGTACCGCAGGGGACGAAGGCTACGAGCAGTACTTC.

Remarks on this clonotype: An end of the junction does not agree with germline; a read error may underlie this. The V and J genes are TRBV12-3 or TRBV12-4 and TRBJ2-3, with D tentatively TRBD1 (7 bases). This CDR3 region has 13 residues. The CDR3 nucleotides are TGTGCCAGCGCGACAGGGAGGCCAGATGCGCAGTATTTT. Translating it yields CASATGRPDAQYF.

This clonotype has only a few counts. A much larger clone lies one base from this, so it may be a read error. The rearrangement joins TRBV7-9 to TRBJ2-5, with TRBD2 identical over 8 bases. Unmatched junction bases numbered 13, after V lost 5 bases and J lost 11 bases. Germline V CDR1 and CDR2: SEHNR, FQNEAQ (reference sequence). The CDR3 sequence is 14 residues long. Written as DNA, the CDR3 is TGTGCCAGCAGCCTCCGGACTAGCACCCATGAGCAGTACTTC. Protein: CASSLRTSTHEQYF.

The rearrangement links TRBV9 to TRBJ2-7; D gene unclear. The J call is in doubt because the DNA end fits TRBJ2-5 better. Germline V CDR1 and CDR2: SGDLS, YYNGEE. The length of the CDR3 is 13 residues. CDR3 sequence: CASSTSEEETQYF. DNA of the CDR3: TGTGCCAGCAGCACGTCCGAGGAAGAGACCCAGTACTTC.

This clonotype was counted only a few times. The V gene is TRBV28, the J gene TRBJ2-7; a possible D gene is TRBD2 (5 bases). This CDR3 has 13 amino acids. The germline gives CDR1 MDHEN, CDR2 SYDVKM. V lost 5 bases to trimming and J lost 5 bases, with 13 bases between them. The CDR3 reads CASSPGSHDEQYF. As DNA, the CDR3 is TGTGCCAGCAGTCCGGGATCACACGACGAGCAGTACTTC.

In its sample, this clonotype was seen a few times. This chain joins TRBV7-9 and TRBJ2-6, with D perhaps TRBD1 or TRBD2 (5 bases each). The germline V and J ends were trimmed by 3 bases and 4 bases, with 10 bases remaining between them. CDR3 length: 15 residues. Germline V gene lookup returns CDR1 SEHNR and CDR2 FQNEAQ (reference sequence). The CDR3: CASSFSGDGANVLTF. CDR3 nucleotide sequence: TGTGCCAGCAGCTTTTCTGGGGACGGGGCCAACGTCCTGACTTTC. The full variable domain, with the rest looked up from reference TRBV7-9 and TRBJ2-6, is DTGVSQNPRHKITKRGQNVTFRCDPISEHNRLYWYRQTLGQGPEFLTYFQNEAQLEKSRLLSDRFSAERPKGSFSTLEIQRTEQGDSAMYLCASSFSGDGANVLTFGAGSRLTVL.

This clonotype was seen only a few times. This chain uses TRBV4-3 with TRBJ2-1; D possibly corresponds to TRBD2 (6 bases). Trimming took off 0 bases at V and 5 bases at J, with 20 bases between the two ends. There are 18 residues in the CDR3. Germline CDR1 is LGHNA and CDR2 is YSLEER. The CDR3 region is CASSQDPLVAGLHNEQFF. DNA of the CDR3: TGCGCCAGCAGCCAAGATCCCCTGGTGGCGGGACTCCACAATGAGCAGTTCTTC.

The V call is TRBV12-3 or TRBV12-4, the J call TRBJ2-3, with 13 bases that match TRBD2. V lost 5 bases to trimming and J lost 0 bases; unmatched junction nucleotides: 8. The CDR3 consists of 18 residues. The CDR3 coding sequence is TGTGCCAGCAGTGTGGGACTAGCGGGGAGAATTAGCACAGATACGCAGTATTTT. It specifies CASSVGLAGRISTDTQYF.

The chain recombines TRBV12-3 or TRBV12-4 with TRBJ2-1; 10 nucleotides agree with TRBD2. The CDR3 loop spans 16 amino acids. V lost 4 bases to trimming and J lost 1 base; unmatched junction nucleotides: 4. As DNA, the CDR3 is TGTGCCAGCAGTTCAGCGGGGGGGCGTTCCTACAATGAGCAGTTCTTC. Translating gives CASSSAGGRSYNEQFF.

This chain connects TRBV27 to TRBJ1-1; 7 nucleotides align to TRBD1. CDR1 is MNHEY and CDR2 is SMNVEV in the germline V gene (reference sequence). The V and J ends lost 3 bases and 5 bases, in that order; junction bases with no gene match: 15. The CDR3 sequence is 17 residues long. The CDR3 DNA is TGTGCCAGCAGTTTGACAGGGACCACGCTGATGGGTACTGAAGCTTTCTTT. Its translation: CASSLTGTTLMGTEAFF.

The gene calls are TRBV10-3 and TRBJ2-7; TRBD1 aligns across 7 bases. Germline lookup yields CDR1 ENHRY and CDR2 SYGVKD. The CDR3 extends over 16 amino acids. V gave up 4 bases and J gave up 2 bases; unmatched junction bases: 11. For the CDR3, the DNA is TGTGCCATCAGTGTAGGGAACCGACAGGGCCCCTACGAGCAGTACTTC. Its protein product is CAISVGNRQGPYEQYF.

The table lists this clonotype with a few counts. CDR3: CAIRTLVPDNYGYTF. The CDR3 DNA follows: TGTGCCATCAGAACCTTAGTGCCCGATAACTATGGCTACACCTTC. V is TRBV10-3 and J is TRBJ1-2; no definite D call. CDR3 length: 15 residues. CDR1 ENHRY and CDR2 SYGVKD come from the germline V gene. V shed 6 bases and J shed 1 base, with 15 bases lying between them.

For this clonotype: Germline and junction disagree at one end, which may indicate a read error. DNA of the CDR3: TGCGTCAGCAGTTGGGACAGAAACTACGAGCAGTACTTC. This gives the protein CVSSWDRNYEQYF. The chain recombines TRBV5-1 with TRBJ2-5, with 7 positions matching TRBD1. The tail of the sequence fits TRBJ2-7 better, so the J call may be wrong. The CDR3 has 13 amino acids. Germline CDR1 reads SGHRS; CDR2 reads YFSETQ.

This clonotype showed up just once. The chain is built from TRBV12-5 and TRBJ2-3; 9 bases map to TRBD2. CDR1 is LGHNT and CDR2 is FRNRAP in the germline V gene. This CDR3 comprises 14 residues. The CDR3 sequence: CACGPSGGTDTQYF. DNA of the CDR3: TGTGCCTGCGGCCCTAGCGGGGGCACAGATACGCAGTATTTT.

This clonotype was detected only a few times. The chain joins TRBV5-1 to TRBJ2-1; D might be TRBD2 (5 bases). The germline gives CDR1 SGHRS, CDR2 YFSETQ. V was cut by 7 bases and J by 5 bases, with 19 bases left in between. CDR3 length: 15 amino acids. CDR3 sequence reads: CASVPSGRGHNEQFF. The DNA for the CDR3 is TGCGCCAGCGTTCCCTCGGGCCGCGGGCACAATGAGCAGTTCTTC.

The rearrangement links TRBV11-2 to TRBJ2-1, with D tentatively TRBD1 or TRBD2 (5 bases each). There are 16 residues in the CDR3. The V end lost 4 bases, the J end lost 6 bases, and 19 bases lay between the germline ends. Germline-derived CDR1 and CDR2 are SGHAT and FQNNGV. Written as DNA, the CDR3 is TGTGCCAGCAGCTCTTTCCGGGACCGGCAAGGCAATGAGCAGTTCTTC. This codes for CASSSFRDRQGNEQFF.

This clonotype has just one count. The chain links TRBV5-6 to TRBJ2-3; D possibly uses TRBD1 or TRBD2 (5 bases each). Germline V CDR1 and CDR2: SGHDT, YYEEEE. The germline V and J ends were trimmed by 3 bases and 4 bases, with 18 bases remaining between them. The CDR3 contains 16 residues. The CDR3 loop is CASSSPAGTRADTQYF. CDR3 DNA sequence: TGTGCCAGCAGCTCCCCCGCTGGGACGCGTGCAGATACGCAGTATTTT. Based on the CDR3 plus reference TRBV5-6 and TRBJ2-3, the full variable domain is DAGVTQSPTHLIKTRGQQVTLRCSPKSGHDTVSWYQQALGQGPQFIFQYYEEEERQRGNFPDRFSGHQFPNYSSELNVNALLLGDSALYLCASSSPAGTRADTQYFGPGTRLTVL.